This T cell receptor (beta chain) was found in a study of vaccination effects on CD4 cells after COVID-19. As to this clone: Antigen specificity is unknown.

Antigen-specific CD4+ T cells were first expanded with viral peptide pools by the ViraFEST assay and only then sequenced. Following culture for ten to eleven days, CD4+ T cells were isolated. Testing of the vaccine recipients showed negative nucleocapsid antibodies and no prior SARS-CoV-2 infection. It was on days 3 and 7 that half the medium was replaced with IL-2 medium. The CDR3 has 13 residues. Germline V gene lookup returns CDR1 KGHSH and CDR2 LQKENI. V shed 2 bases and J shed 1 base, with 5 bases lying between them. The repertoire was sequenced with immunoSEQ multiplex PCR; TCRdb's copy has only in-frame clones and lacks some. Among over 25,000 clones, around 75% were seen once, and the ten largest hold about 20%.

This chain connects TRBV18 to TRBJ2-5; D call uncertain. The specimen comprised CD4+ T cells from PBMCs cultured with HCoV-NL63 spike peptides, sampled before COVID-19 vaccination. This clonotype was sampled from a human donor who received a COVID-19 vaccine. CDR3 coding DNA: TGTGCCAGCTCACCAGGTTCCCAAGAGACCCAGTACTTC. It specifies CASSPGSQETQYF.